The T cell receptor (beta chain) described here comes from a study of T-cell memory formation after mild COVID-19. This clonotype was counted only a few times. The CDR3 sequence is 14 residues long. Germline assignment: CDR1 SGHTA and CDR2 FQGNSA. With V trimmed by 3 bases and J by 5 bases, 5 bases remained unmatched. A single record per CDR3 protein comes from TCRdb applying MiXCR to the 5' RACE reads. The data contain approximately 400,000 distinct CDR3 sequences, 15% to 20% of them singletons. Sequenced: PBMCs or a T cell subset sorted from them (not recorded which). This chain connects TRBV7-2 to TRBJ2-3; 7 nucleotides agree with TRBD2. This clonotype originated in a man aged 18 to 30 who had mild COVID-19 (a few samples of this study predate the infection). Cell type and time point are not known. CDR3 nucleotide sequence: TGTGCCAGCAGCTTCCAGCGGGGTGAAGATACGCAGTATTTT. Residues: CASSFQRGEDTQYF.